The 24 T cell receptor beta chains listed next were all sequenced from one sample in a study of CD8 T cells in ankylosing spondylitis. TCRdb recomputed calls from the 5' RACE reads with MiXCR, one row per CDR3 protein. The sample includes about 220,000 distinct CDR3 sequences, 20% to 30% of them seen just once. The sample consisted of blood, either unsorted or a sorted T cell fraction (not recorded which). All receptors come from a male donor with ankylosing spondylitis or in good health (not recorded which).

This clonotype showed up just a few times. This chain uses TRBV6-1 with TRBJ2-1, with 9 bases matching TRBD2. V trimming: 4 bases; J trimming: 1 base; junction bases outside the gene matches: 5. The germline CDR1 and CDR2 sequences are MNHNS and SASEGT. CDR3 length: 16 amino acids. In nucleotides, the CDR3 is TGTGCCAGCAGTGTCGCGGGGGGGGGTTCCTACAATGAGCAGTTCTTC. Translating it yields CASSVAGGGSYNEQFF.

This clonotype was detected many times. V usage is TRBV6-1 and J usage is TRBJ1-1; D may be TRBD1 (6 bases). Trimming took off 4 bases at V and 4 bases at J, with 13 bases between the two ends. CDR1 and CDR2 from the germline V gene are MNHNS and SASEGT. The CDR3 sequence is 14 residues long. The DNA of the CDR3 is TGTGCCAGCAGTGCCAGGGGAGAGATCACTGAAGCTTTCTTT. Translation: CASSARGEITEAFF.

This clonotype was detected a few times. The genes are TRBV20-1 and TRBJ2-3; D not certain. The CDR3 runs 15 residues. Germline V CDR1 and CDR2: DFQATT, SNEGSKA (reference sequence). With 7 bases removed from V and 3 bases from J, the gap between germline ends came to 20 bases. The DNA of the CDR3 is TGCAGTGTCACACCGGCGAATGGGCGGACAGATACGCAGTATTTT. Protein: CSVTPANGRTDTQYF.

The rearrangement joins TRBV4-1 to TRBJ2-3; D might be TRBD2 (5 bases). The germline CDR1 and CDR2 sequences are MGHRA and YSYEKL. The V end lost 3 bases, the J end lost 4 bases, and 5 bases lay between the germline ends. The CDR3 contains 12 residues. This CDR3 is CASSHGADTQYF. As DNA, the CDR3 is TGCGCCAGCAGCCACGGGGCAGATACGCAGTATTTT.

This clonotype came up a few times. This chain connects TRBV20-1 to TRBJ2-7; 8 nucleotides match TRBD2. Germline CDR1 reads DFQATT; CDR2 reads SNEGSKA (reference sequence). The V and J ends lost 3 bases and 7 bases, in that order; junction bases with no gene match: 14. The CDR3 extends over 15 amino acids. The CDR3 reads CSASRGGLATGEQYF. The CDR3 region has the DNA TGCAGTGCTAGTCGGGGGGGGCTAGCGACGGGGGAGCAGTACTTC.

This clonotype was recorded many times. The chain uses TRBV5-5 and TRBJ2-3; TRBD1 aligns across 9 bases. Trimming cost V 0 bases and J 5 bases; bases outside gene matches: 4. Germline V gene sequence: CDR1 SGHKS, CDR2 YYEKEE (reference sequence). CDR3 length: 15 amino acids. The CDR3: CASSLAPGQGDTQYF. The CDR3 DNA reads as TGTGCCAGCAGCTTGGCCCCGGGACAGGGAGATACGCAGTATTTT.

In this sample, this clonotype turned up many times. The rearrangement joins TRBV20-1 to TRBJ1-1; D unresolved. Trimming took off 3 bases at V and 5 bases at J, with 7 bases between the two ends. Germline V gene lookup returns CDR1 DFQATT and CDR2 SNEGSKA (reference sequence). The CDR3 spans 11 residues. The CDR3 reads CSASGGTEAFF. The CDR3 DNA reads TGCAGTGCTAGCGGCGGGACTGAAGCTTTCTTT.

The V gene is TRBV20-1, the J gene TRBJ1-2; D not certain. The CDR3 consists of 13 residues. CDR1 is DFQATT, CDR2 SNEGSKA, per germline (reference sequence). Trimming left V 3 bases short and J 8 bases short, with 16 bases between. CDR3 protein: CSASNGIFYGYTF. DNA of the CDR3: TGCAGTGCTAGTAATGGGATTTTTTACGGCTACACCTTC.

This clonotype has at least ten counts. Written as DNA, the CDR3 is TGCAGTGCGGCCTCAGGGGGAAGGGACACCGGGGAGCTGTTTTTT. Its translation: CSAASGGRDTGELFF. The chain employs TRBV20-1 and TRBJ2-2, with 7 bases that match TRBD1. The CDR3 extends over 15 amino acids. Trimming removed 6 bases from V and 3 bases from J; junction bases left unmatched: 10. The germline CDR1 and CDR2 sequences are DFQATT and SNEGSKA (reference sequence).

The V and J genes are TRBV12-3 or TRBV12-4 and TRBJ2-1, with TRBD2 matching 8 bases. V dropped 8 bases and J dropped 4; count of bases not matched to a gene: 4. CDR3 size: 13 residues. The CDR3 spells CASGAGAYNEQFF. CDR3 DNA sequence: TGTGCCAGCGGAGCGGGAGCTTACAATGAGCAGTTCTTC.

This clonotype was found many times. CDR3 residues: CSARGGVSDYGYTF. The CDR3 DNA sequence: TGCAGTGCTAGGGGGGGAGTTTCTGACTATGGCTACACCTTC. V gene TRBV20-1 combines with J gene TRBJ1-2, with D perhaps TRBD1 (5 bases). This CDR3 spans 14 amino acids. Trimming stripped 3 bases from V and 3 bases from J, with 14 bases between. Germline V CDR1 and CDR2: DFQATT, SNEGSKA (reference sequence).

This chain connects TRBV29-1 to TRBJ2-5, with 10 positions matching TRBD2. V shed 0 bases, J shed 5 bases, and the junction held 9 bases outside the gene matches. CDR1 is SQVTM and CDR2 is ANQGSEA in the germline V gene. The CDR3 consists of 16 residues. The CDR3: CSVEDSLAGVVETQYF. The CDR3 DNA reads TGCAGCGTTGAAGATAGCCTAGCGGGAGTTGTGGAGACCCAGTACTTC.

In its sample, this clonotype was seen many times. The J gene is TRBJ2-3, the V gene TRBV5-1; the match to TRBD2 covers 11 bases. Germline CDR1 and CDR2: SGHRS and YFSETQ. V trimming: 4 bases; J trimming: 1 base; junction bases outside the gene matches: 5. This CDR3 is built from 16 residues. For the CDR3, the DNA is TGCGCCAGCAGCGAAGCGACTAGCGGGGGCACAGATACGCAGTATTTT. It is translated as CASSEATSGGTDTQYF.

This clonotype was counted only a few times. The genes are TRBV20-1 and TRBJ1-1, with D unresolved. V was cut by 6 bases and J by 10 bases, with 15 bases left in between. This CDR3 contains 11 residues. Germline V CDR1 and CDR2: DFQATT, SNEGSKA (reference sequence). The CDR3, as DNA: TGCAGTGCCCCCCTTTTTGATTCAGCTTTCTTT. Protein: CSAPLFDSAFF.

This clonotype was recorded a few times. The rearrangement joins TRBV5-1 to TRBJ2-1, with TRBD2 identical over 7 bases. Germline CDR1 is SGHRS and CDR2 is YFSETQ. Germline trimming cut 5 bases from V and 1 base from J; bases unmatched to any gene: 9. This CDR3 is 16 amino acids long. The CDR3 nucleotides are TGCGCCAGCAGACTGAGCCCCGGGGGGTCCTACAATGAGCAGTTCTTC. It is translated as CASRLSPGGSYNEQFF.

This clonotype was observed a few times. This sequence joins TRBV10-3 and TRBJ2-5; 9 bases map to TRBD1. Per the germline V gene, CDR1 is ENHRY and CDR2 is SYGVKD. After removal of 1 base from V and 6 bases from J, the junction contained 3 bases not matched to a gene. The CDR3 is made up of 14 amino acids. This chain's CDR3 is CAISEWGQGQTQYF. In DNA form, the CDR3 reads TGTGCCATCAGTGAGTGGGGACAGGGACAGACCCAGTACTTC.

The table lists this clonotype with many counts. The chain links TRBV20-1 to TRBJ1-5; D might be TRBD1 (5 bases). Germline lookup yields CDR1 DFQATT and CDR2 SNEGSKA (reference sequence). The CDR3 contains 15 residues. The ends were cut back, 0 bases at V and 5 bases at J, with 14 bases in the middle. The CDR3 region has the DNA TGCAGTGCTAGAGATGACAGCAAAACGTATCAGCCCCAGCATTTT. Translation: CSARDDSKTYQPQHF.

The chain employs TRBV12-3 or TRBV12-4 and TRBJ2-7; D is unresolved. With 4 bases removed from V and 2 bases from J, the gap between germline ends came to 18 bases. The CDR3 runs to 16 residues. The CDR3 nucleotides are TGTGCCAGCAGTTCCCCTCTTGACGTTGGGGCCTACGAGCAGTACTTC. It specifies CASSSPLDVGAYEQYF.

This clonotype came up many times. The rearrangement joins TRBV5-1 to TRBJ2-3; no clear D gene. The length of the CDR3 is 12 residues. V gave up 0 bases and J gave up 6 bases, with 5 bases separating them. Germline CDR1 SGHRS, CDR2 YFSETQ. The CDR3 DNA reads as TGCGCCAGCAGCTTGGCCGCGGATACGCAGTATTTT. It yields the protein CASSLAADTQYF.

J is TRBJ2-7 and V is TRBV7-6; D unclear. The germline V gene has CDR1 SGHVS and CDR2 FNYEAQ. The CDR3 totals 13 residues. The V end lost 1 base, the J end lost 5 bases, and 9 bases lay between the germline ends. The CDR3: CASSLVSGDEQYF. The CDR3 bases are TGTGCCAGCAGCTTAGTATCCGGAGACGAGCAGTACTTC.

This clonotype was picked up many times. The genes are TRBV20-1 and TRBJ2-7; 10 positions match TRBD2. Germline trimming cut 6 bases from V and 2 bases from J; bases unmatched to any gene: 10. CDR1 and CDR2 from the germline V gene are DFQATT and SNEGSKA (reference sequence). The CDR3 has 15 residues. CDR3 DNA sequence: TGCAGTGCCGATAAGACTAGCGGGTCCCCCTACGAGCAGTACTTC. Its protein product is CSADKTSGSPYEQYF.

In this sample, this clonotype turned up many times. The chain couples TRBV25-1 to TRBJ2-6; D is unresolved. The germline CDR1 and CDR2 sequences are MGHDK and SYGVNS. V gave up 2 bases and J gave up 0 bases, with 11 bases separating them. This CDR3 is 17 amino acids long. The CDR3, as DNA: TGTGCCAGCAGTGAAAAAGAACGGAACTCTGGGGCCAACGTCCTGACTTTC. It translates to CASSEKERNSGANVLTF.

The rearrangement uses TRBV19 and TRBJ1-5; 10 nucleotides align to TRBD1. The V segment lost 1 base and the J segment 0 bases; nucleotides outside the gene matches: 6. The CDR3 runs to 18 residues. Per germline, CDR1 LNHDA and CDR2 SQIVND (reference sequence). CDR3 sequence reads: CASSIGRTGGTSNQPQHF. CDR3 bases: TGTGCCAGTAGTATAGGACGGACAGGGGGGACTAGCAATCAGCCCCAGCATTTT.

This clonotype has a handful of counts. This rearrangement joins TRBV20-1 to TRBJ2-2, with 11 bases fitting TRBD2. The CDR3 is 16 amino acids. Unmatched junction bases numbered 5, after V lost 5 bases and J lost 0 bases. CDR1 and CDR2 from the germline V gene are DFQATT and SNEGSKA (reference sequence). In DNA, the CDR3 is TGCAGTGCTCAACTAGCGGGAGCCCCGAACACCGGGGAGCTGTTTTTT. Its translation: CSAQLAGAPNTGELFF.